This record concerns one TCR beta chain sequence. This record comes from a study of T cell responses to AZD1222 COVID-19 vaccine. Generated by immunoSEQ multiplex PCR, the TCRdb table keeps only in-frame clones and is missing some. The sample carries roughly 270,000 clones, around 92% recorded once. V was cut by 7 bases and J by 7 bases, with 14 bases left in between. The CDR3 extends over 13 amino acids. Germline CDR1 MNHEY, CDR2 SVGAGI. The source is an adult who received the AZD1222 COVID-19 vaccine. Sequencing used peripheral blood, obtained 28 days after the second AZD1222 dose. The rearrangement joins TRBV6-5 to TRBJ2-1; D not certain. CDR3 nucleotide sequence: TGTGCCAGCAATCGGACCCCTCCAAATGAGCAGTTCTTC. It encodes CASNRTPPNEQFF.